These 13 T cell receptor beta chains originate from one sample sequenced in a study of shared clonotypes between healthy human individuals. Only in-frame clones appear in the TCRdb table, and some are missing; sequencing was by immunoSEQ multiplex PCR. The table has approximately 980,000 clones, 70% to 85% seen once. Material for sequencing was memory CD4+ T cells sorted from blood. Subset described: CD45RA-negative fraction. The receptors come from a man younger than 35 in good health.

This sequence joins TRBV6-1 and TRBJ1-1; D ambiguous. The CDR3 has 12 amino acids. V was clipped by 6 bases and J by 3 bases, with 8 bases between them. Germline loops: CDR1 MNHNS, CDR2 SASEGT. The chain's CDR3 is CASRILDTEAFF. The CDR3 DNA sequence: TGTGCCAGCAGAATCTTGGACACTGAAGCTTTCTTT.

This clone appeared a few times. The chain's CDR3 is CASSEKGNYGYTF. DNA of the CDR3: TGTGCCAGCAGTGAAAAGGGAAACTATGGCTACACCTTC. The rearrangement links TRBV6-1 to TRBJ1-2; D not certain. Germline loops: CDR1 MNHNS, CDR2 SASEGT. Trimming removed 2 bases at V and 2 bases at J, with 6 bases between. CDR3 size: 13 residues.

The chain has TRBV27 and TRBJ2-2; 7 nucleotides align to TRBD2. This CDR3 region has 14 residues. Germline values: CDR1 MNHEY, CDR2 SMNVEV (reference sequence). V lost 8 bases, J lost 7 bases, and 10 bases stayed unmatched. DNA for the CDR3: TGTGCCAGCGGTCCCTGGGGGGGTGGCGGGGAGCTGTTTTTT. Protein product: CASGPWGGGGELFF.

The J gene is TRBJ1-1, the V gene TRBV7-2; no reliable D call. CDR1 is SGHTA and CDR2 is FQGNSA in the germline V gene. This CDR3 is 13 amino acids long. V was pared by 4 bases and J by 5 bases, with 11 bases between. The CDR3 is CASSSPLRTEAFF. DNA of the CDR3: TGTGCCAGCAGCTCCCCACTCCGGACTGAAGCTTTCTTT.

This sequence joins TRBV11-2 and TRBJ2-7; TRBD1 might be the D (6 bases). Looked up from germline, CDR1 is SGHAT and CDR2 is FQNNGV. Trimming left V 5 bases short and J 3 bases short, with 23 bases between. The CDR3 is 17 residues long. CDR3 nucleotide sequence: TGTGCCAGCAGCCTTCAATCGGCGTCAGGGGTCCACTACGAGCAGTACTTC. It codes for CASSLQSASGVHYEQYF.

The J gene is TRBJ2-7, the V gene TRBV9; D possibly corresponds to TRBD2 (5 bases). The CDR3 totals 14 residues. Per germline, CDR1 SGDLS and CDR2 YYNGEE. V shed 3 bases and J shed 2 bases, with 12 bases lying between them. CDR3 sequence: CASSAGVPPYEQYF. As DNA, the CDR3 is TGTGCCAGCAGCGCCGGGGTGCCCCCCTACGAGCAGTACTTC.

This clone was seen a few times. The chain has TRBV5-1 and TRBJ2-5; D is ambiguous. Germline V gene lookup returns CDR1 SGHRS and CDR2 YFSETQ. The length of the CDR3 is 14 residues. The ends were cut back, 5 bases at V and 0 bases at J, with 11 bases in the middle. The CDR3 DNA reads TGCGCCAGCAGGGAAACAACGTACCAAGAGACCCAGTACTTC. It encodes CASRETTYQETQYF.

This clone was seen only once. J is TRBJ1-4 and V is TRBV6-6; TRBD1 matches 7 bases. CDR3 length equals 15 residues. From germline, CDR1 is MNHNY and CDR2 SVGAGI (reference sequence). Unmatched junction bases numbered 8, after V lost 2 bases and J lost 8 bases. The CDR3 here is CASSYHTGADEKLFF. CDR3 in DNA: TGTGCCAGCAGTTACCATACAGGGGCCGACGAAAAACTGTTTTTT.

The gene calls are TRBV5-4 and TRBJ1-2, with TRBD1 as a possible D gene (5 bases). This CDR3 has 15 residues. The ends were cut back, 3 bases at V and 4 bases at J, with 16 bases in the middle. Germline V CDR1 and CDR2: SGHNT, YYREEE (reference sequence). This chain's CDR3 is CASSSSGTVAYGYTF. The CDR3 region has the DNA TGTGCCAGCAGCTCCTCCGGGACGGTAGCCTATGGCTACACCTTC.

The V and J genes are TRBV5-1 and TRBJ2-5; 8 bases agree with TRBD1. This CDR3 has 13 residues. J was trimmed by 4 bases and V by 4 bases; bases with no gene match: 3. Germline CDR1 SGHRS, CDR2 YFSETQ. CDR3 protein: CASSQGARETQYF. CDR3 bases: TGCGCCAGCAGCCAGGGGGCTCGAGAGACCCAGTACTTC.

This clone was seen a single time. The rearrangement links TRBV30 to TRBJ1-2, with D possibly TRBD1 on 5 matching bases. Trimming stripped 3 bases from V and 5 bases from J, with 13 bases between. CDR1 is GTSNPN, CDR2 SVGIG, per germline (reference sequence). There are 13 residues in the CDR3. The CDR3 sequence is CAWSPGGNYGYTF. The CDR3 DNA is TGTGCCTGGAGCCCTGGGGGGAATTATGGCTACACCTTC.

The chain has TRBV10-3 and TRBJ2-7; D unclear. The V end lost 8 bases, the J end lost 7 bases, and 15 bases lay between the germline ends. The CDR3 totals 12 residues. Looked up from germline, CDR1 is ENHRY and CDR2 is SYGVKD. CDR3 loop: CAIFDVGAEQYF. CDR3 DNA: TGTGCCATCTTTGATGTTGGAGCTGAGCAGTACTTC.

This clone was detected a few times. The chain employs TRBV7-9 and TRBJ1-1; D possibly corresponds to TRBD1 (5 bases). V lost 1 base and J lost 1, with 7 bases in between. CDR1 is SEHNR and CDR2 is FQNEAQ in the germline V gene (reference sequence). The CDR3 length is 14 residues. The CDR3 DNA reads as TGTGCCAGCAGCTTAGGCAGGGCGAACACTGAAGCTTTCTTT. Amino acids: CASSLGRANTEAFF.